These 7 T cell receptor beta chains were all obtained from the same sample, sequenced in a study of shared clonotypes between healthy human individuals. Measured with immunoSEQ multiplex PCR; TCRdb has only the in-frame clones, and not every one. The sample carries roughly 660,000 clones, 90% recorded once. Source material: memory CD8+ T cells from PBMCs. Subset defined: CD45RO+ cells pooled with CCR7-negative TemRA cells. These receptor sequences come from a man aged 18 to 29 in good health. Some clones in this sample may be carry-over from other donors' samples.

CDR3 in amino acids: CAWETGGLYEQYF. The DNA of the CDR3 is TGTGCCTGGGAGACTGGGGGCCTTTACGAGCAGTACTTC. The chain recombines TRBV30 with TRBJ2-7, with D possibly being TRBD1 (6 bases). Looked up from germline, CDR1 is GTSNPN and CDR2 is SVGIG (reference sequence). There are 13 residues in the CDR3. Between the trimmed V and J ends, which lost 5 bases and 4 bases, there was a span of 15 bases.

This chain links TRBV5-1 with TRBJ1-1; 10 bases map to TRBD1. There are 16 residues in the CDR3. Germline V gene lookup returns CDR1 SGHRS and CDR2 YFSETQ. Germline trimming cut 4 bases from V and 0 bases from J; bases unmatched to any gene: 6. In nucleotides, the CDR3 is TGCGCCAGCAGCCAGGACAGGGGGTATATGAACACTGAAGCTTTCTTT. Translated: CASSQDRGYMNTEAFF.

CDR3 sequence reads: CASSPSVGGTYNEQFF. The CDR3 coding sequence is TGTGCCAGCAGCCCATCCGTTGGCGGGACGTACAATGAGCAGTTCTTC. The chain combines TRBV7-3 with TRBJ2-1; TRBD2 might be the D (6 bases). CDR3 length: 16 amino acids. Deletions cut 5 bases from V and 4 bases from J, with 18 bases between. The germline V gene has CDR1 SGHTA and CDR2 FQGTGA.

The CDR3 reads CASSGGLTEAFF. The CDR3 DNA reads TGTGCCAGCAGTGGAGGGCTAACTGAAGCTTTCTTT. The V gene is TRBV25-1, the J gene TRBJ1-1; D gene uncertain. Trimming pared 4 bases from V and 5 bases from J, leaving 8 bases between. The CDR3 has 12 residues. CDR1 and CDR2 from the germline V gene are MGHDK and SYGVNS.

The CDR3 protein is CASSQVRGSIQYF. CDR3 DNA: TGTGCCAGCAGCCAGGTCAGGGGAAGCATTCAGTACTTC. The chain combines TRBV4-2 with TRBJ2-4; the D gene is possibly TRBD1 (6 bases). The V end lost 3 bases, the J end lost 9 bases, and 12 bases lay between the germline ends. Germline V lookup: CDR1 LGHNA, CDR2 YNFKEQ. The CDR3 has 13 residues.

This chain links TRBV6-1 with TRBJ2-7; 8 nucleotides line up with TRBD2. The germline V gene has CDR1 MNHNS and CDR2 SASEGT. With 1 base clipped from V and 1 base from J, the junction kept 9 bases outside the gene matches. The CDR3 totals 17 residues. The DNA for the CDR3 is TGTGCCAGCAGTGAAGAGGAGAGCGGGAGATGGTCCTACGAGCAGTACTTC. Its protein is CASSEEESGRWSYEQYF.

This clone has a handful of counts. The chain joins TRBV15 to TRBJ2-7, with D uncertain. This CDR3 contains 11 residues. CDR1 LNHNV and CDR2 YYDKDF come from the germline V gene (reference sequence). Trimming cost V 3 bases and J 5 bases, with 5 bases left between them. Here the CDR3 reads CATSSGNEQYF. The CDR3 nucleotides are TGTGCCACCAGCAGTGGCAACGAGCAGTACTTC.